The T cell receptor (beta chain) described here comes from a study of spatial heterogeneity in lung cancer. In the study overall: Counts of TCR transcripts in tumor regions tracked strongly with a T cell module score that came from matched bulk RNA-seq.

This clonotype is termed medium-sized. Its antigen remains unidentified. A unique molecular identifier was attached to every TCR cDNA molecule. TCRdb analysed the 5' RACE reads with MiXCR anew, one entry per CDR3 protein. The sample lists 2,000 or so distinct CDR3 sequences; roughly 11% were seen once. Study results and limitations: Counts of expanded intratumoral alpha and beta TCRs tracked tumor mutation counts.

The V gene's germline CDR1 is WNHNN and CDR2 SYGVQD (reference sequence). J gave up 0 bases and V 0 bases, and 0 bases lay outside the gene matches. The CDR3 is made up of 15 amino acids. Noted time point: sample taken at primary tumor resection. No cell sorting; template was whole RNA from tumor, lung tissue or PBMC. The genes are TRBV10-1 and TRBJ2-3, with 7 bases aligning to TRBD2. This clonotype was obtained from a female donor with early-stage non-small cell lung cancer. The material was lung tumor tissue, obtained at surgery. CDR3 DNA: TGCGCCAGCAGTGAGTCGGGGGGGAGCACAGATACGCAGTATTTT. The encoded protein is CASSESGGSTDTQYF.